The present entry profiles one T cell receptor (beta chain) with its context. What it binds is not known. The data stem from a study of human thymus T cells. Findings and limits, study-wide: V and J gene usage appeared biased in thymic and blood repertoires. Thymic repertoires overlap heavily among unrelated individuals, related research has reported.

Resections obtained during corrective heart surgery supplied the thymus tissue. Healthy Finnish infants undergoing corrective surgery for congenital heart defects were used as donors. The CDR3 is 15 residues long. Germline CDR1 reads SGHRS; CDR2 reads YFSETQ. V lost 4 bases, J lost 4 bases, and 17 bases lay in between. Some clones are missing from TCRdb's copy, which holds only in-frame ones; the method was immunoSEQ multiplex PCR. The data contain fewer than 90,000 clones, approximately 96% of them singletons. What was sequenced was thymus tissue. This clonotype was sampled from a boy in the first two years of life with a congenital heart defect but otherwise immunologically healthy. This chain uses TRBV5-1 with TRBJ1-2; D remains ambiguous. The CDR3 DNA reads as TGCGCCAGCAGCCCCCGAGAGCCGCACCGCTATGGCTACACCTTC. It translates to CASSPREPHRYGYTF.